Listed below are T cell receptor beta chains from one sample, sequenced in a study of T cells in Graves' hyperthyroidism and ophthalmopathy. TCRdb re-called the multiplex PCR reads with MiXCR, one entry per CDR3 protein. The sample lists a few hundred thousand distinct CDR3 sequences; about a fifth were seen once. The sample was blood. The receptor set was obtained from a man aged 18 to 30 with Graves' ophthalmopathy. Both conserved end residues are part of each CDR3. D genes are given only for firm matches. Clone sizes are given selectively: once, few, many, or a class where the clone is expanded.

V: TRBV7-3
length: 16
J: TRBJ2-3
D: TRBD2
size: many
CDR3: CASSAGLAGALDTQYF
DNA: TGTGCCAGCAGCGCGGGACTAGCGGGGGCCCTAGATACGCAGTATTTT

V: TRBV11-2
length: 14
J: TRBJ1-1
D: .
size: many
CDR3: CASSSPGVNTEAFF
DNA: TGTGCCAGCAGCTCCCCGGGGGTGAACACTGAAGCTTTCTTT

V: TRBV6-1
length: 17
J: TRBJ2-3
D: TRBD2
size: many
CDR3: CASRRGTSGGPTDTQYF
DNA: TGTGCCAGCAGAAGGGGTACTAGCGGGGGACCCACAGATACGCAGTATTTT

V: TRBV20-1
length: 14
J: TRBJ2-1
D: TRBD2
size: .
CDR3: CSARWGGFRYEQFF
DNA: TGCAGTGCTCGATGGGGGGGGTTTCGTTACGAGCAGTTCTTC

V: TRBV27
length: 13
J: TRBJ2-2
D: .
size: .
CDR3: CASSYGMGGELFF
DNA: TGTGCCAGCAGTTATGGTATGGGTGGGGAGCTGTTTTTT

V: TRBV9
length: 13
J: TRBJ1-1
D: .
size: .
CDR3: CASSVGGTGGAFF
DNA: TGTGCCAGCAGCGTAGGGGGGACGGGTGGAGCTTTCTTT

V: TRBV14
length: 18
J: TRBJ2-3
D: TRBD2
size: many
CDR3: CASSQDVASGTPTDTQYF
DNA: TGTGCCAGCAGCCAAGATGTCGCTAGCGGAACCCCCACAGATACGCAGTATTTT

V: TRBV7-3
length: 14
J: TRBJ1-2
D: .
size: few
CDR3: CASSLTEYSGGYTF
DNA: TGTGCCAGCAGCTTAACAGAATATTCAGGTGGCTACACCTTC

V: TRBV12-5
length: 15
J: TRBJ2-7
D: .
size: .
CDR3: CASGLVRRETHEQYF
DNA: TGTGCTAGTGGTTTGGTACGAAGGGAAACCCACGAGCAGTACTTC

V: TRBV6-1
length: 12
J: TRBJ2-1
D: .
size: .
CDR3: CASAGGYNEQFF
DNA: TGTGCCAGCGCGGGTGGGTACAATGAGCAGTTCTTC

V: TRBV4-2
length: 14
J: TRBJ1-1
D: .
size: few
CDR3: CASSQDGWNTEAFF
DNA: TGTGCCAGCAGCCAAGACGGATGGAACACTGAAGCTTTCTTT

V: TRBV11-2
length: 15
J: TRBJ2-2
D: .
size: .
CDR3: CASSRTGPNTGELFF
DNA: TGTGCCAGCAGCCGCACTGGGCCGAACACCGGGGAGCTGTTTTTT

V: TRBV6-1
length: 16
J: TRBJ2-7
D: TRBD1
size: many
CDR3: CASSSAAGTGDYEQYF
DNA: TGTGCCAGCAGTTCGGCCGCCGGGACAGGAGACTACGAGCAGTACTTC

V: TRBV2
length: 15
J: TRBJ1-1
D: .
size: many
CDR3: CASSVIGVLDTEAFF
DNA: TGTGCCAGCAGTGTTATTGGGGTCTTGGACACTGAAGCTTTCTTT

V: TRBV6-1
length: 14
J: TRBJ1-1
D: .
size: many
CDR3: CASREREMNTEAFF
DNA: TGTGCCAGCAGGGAGAGGGAAATGAACACTGAAGCTTTCTTT

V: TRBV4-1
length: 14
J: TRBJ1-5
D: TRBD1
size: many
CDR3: CASSFDRDDQPQHF
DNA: TGCGCCAGCAGCTTCGACAGGGACGATCAGCCCCAGCATTTT

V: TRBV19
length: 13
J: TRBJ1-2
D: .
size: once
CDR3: CASKGTANYGYTF
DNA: TGTGCCAGTAAAGGCACTGCTAACTATGGCTACACCTTC

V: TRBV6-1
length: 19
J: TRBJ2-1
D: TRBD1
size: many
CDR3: CASRATRRGQFGSYNEQFF
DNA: TGTGCCAGCAGAGCAACCCGCAGGGGGCAGTTCGGCTCCTACAATGAGCAGTTCTTC

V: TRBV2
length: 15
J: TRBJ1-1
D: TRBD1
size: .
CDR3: CAGTTPGQVNTEAFF
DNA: TGTGCCGGGACCACACCGGGACAGGTGAACACTGAAGCTTTCTTT

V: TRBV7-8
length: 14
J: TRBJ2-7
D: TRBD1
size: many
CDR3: CASSHLGQGYEQYF
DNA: TGTGCCAGCAGCCACCTGGGACAGGGCTACGAGCAGTACTTC

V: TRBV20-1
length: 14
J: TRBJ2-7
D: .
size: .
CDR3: CSAPERFSSYEQYF
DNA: TGCAGTGCTCCGGAGCGGTTCTCCTCCTACGAGCAGTACTTC

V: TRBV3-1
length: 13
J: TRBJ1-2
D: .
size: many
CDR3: CASSQGAVDGYTF
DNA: TGTGCCAGCAGCCAAGGGGCGGTCGATGGCTACACCTTC

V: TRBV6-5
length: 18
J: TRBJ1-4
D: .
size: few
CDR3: CASSYSTDPVATNEKLFF
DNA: TGTGCCAGCAGTTACTCGACGGACCCGGTTGCAACTAATGAAAAACTGTTTTTT

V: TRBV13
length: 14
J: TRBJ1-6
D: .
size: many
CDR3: CASSEGGGNSPLHF
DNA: TGTGCCAGCAGCGAGGGCGGGGGGAATTCACCCCTCCACTTT

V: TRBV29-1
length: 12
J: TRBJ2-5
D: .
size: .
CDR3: CSASRGSETQYF
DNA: TGCAGCGCCAGCAGGGGATCGGAGACCCAGTACTTC

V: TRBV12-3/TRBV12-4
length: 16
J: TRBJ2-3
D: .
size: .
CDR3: CASSFFSGLARDTQYF
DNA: TGTGCCAGCAGTTTTTTTAGTGGGCTAGCGAGGGATACGCAGTATTTT

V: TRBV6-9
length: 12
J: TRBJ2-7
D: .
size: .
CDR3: CASSYNSYEQYF
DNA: TGTGCCAGCAGTTACAACAGCTACGAGCAGTACTTC

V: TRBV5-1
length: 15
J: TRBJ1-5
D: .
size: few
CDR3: CASSLAPGSRQPQHF
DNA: TGCGCCAGCAGCTTGGCCCCAGGGTCGCGACAGCCCCAGCATTTT

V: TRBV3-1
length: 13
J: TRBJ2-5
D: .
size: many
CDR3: CASSQAGRETQYF
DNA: TGTGCCAGCAGCCAAGCTGGGAGGGAGACCCAGTACTTC

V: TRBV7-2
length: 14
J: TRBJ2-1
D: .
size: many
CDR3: CASSFGQIYNEQFF
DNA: TGTGCCAGCAGCTTTGGGCAGATATACAATGAGCAGTTCTTC

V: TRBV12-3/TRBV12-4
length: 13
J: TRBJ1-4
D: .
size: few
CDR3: CASRNRQLEKLFF
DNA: TGTGCCAGCAGAAACAGGCAGTTGGAGAAACTGTTTTTT

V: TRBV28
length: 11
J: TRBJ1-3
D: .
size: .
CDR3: CASTQDRFLDF
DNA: TGTGCCAGCACCCAGGACCGATTCTTGGATTTT

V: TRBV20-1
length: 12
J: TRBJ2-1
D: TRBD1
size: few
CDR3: CSYRGRDNEQFF
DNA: TGCAGTTACAGGGGGCGGGACAATGAGCAGTTCTTC

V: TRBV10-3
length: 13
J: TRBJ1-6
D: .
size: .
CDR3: CAITGGDNSPLHF
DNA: TGTGCCATCACTGGGGGCGATAATTCACCCCTCCACTTT

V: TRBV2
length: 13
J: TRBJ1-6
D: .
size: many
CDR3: CASSDPTPEPLHF
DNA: TGTGCCAGCAGTGACCCTACCCCCGAACCCCTCCACTTT

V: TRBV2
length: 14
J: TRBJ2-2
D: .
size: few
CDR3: CASSEGQNTEELFF
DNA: TGTGCCAGCAGTGAGGGCCAGAACACCGAGGAGCTGTTTTTT

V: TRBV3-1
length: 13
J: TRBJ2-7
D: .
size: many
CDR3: CASSLMTGYEQYF
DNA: TGTGCCAGCAGCCTAATGACGGGGTACGAGCAGTACTTC

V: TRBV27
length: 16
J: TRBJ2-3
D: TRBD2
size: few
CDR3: CASSTSRGVSTDTQYF
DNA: TGTGCCAGCAGTACATCGCGGGGGGTAAGCACAGATACGCAGTATTTT

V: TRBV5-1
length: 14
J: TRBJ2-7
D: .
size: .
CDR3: CASSWVEYHLEQYF
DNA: TGCGCCAGCAGCTGGGTCGAGTACCATCTCGAGCAGTACTTC

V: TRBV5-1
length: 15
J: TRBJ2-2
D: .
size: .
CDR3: CASSPDLGNTGELFF
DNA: TGCGCCAGCAGCCCTGATCTGGGGAACACCGGGGAGCTGTTTTTT

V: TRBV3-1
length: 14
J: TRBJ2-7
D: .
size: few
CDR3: CASSQVTGALEQYF
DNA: TGTGCCAGCAGCCAGGTAACGGGGGCTCTCGAGCAGTACTTC

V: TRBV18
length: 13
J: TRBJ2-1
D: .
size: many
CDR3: CASSPSVGSEQFF
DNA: TGTGCCAGCTCACCATCCGTGGGGAGTGAGCAGTTCTTC

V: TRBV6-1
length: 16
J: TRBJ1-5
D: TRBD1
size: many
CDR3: CASRRTGGRRDQPQHF
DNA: TGTGCCAGCAGGAGGACAGGGGGCCGCCGGGATCAGCCCCAGCATTTT

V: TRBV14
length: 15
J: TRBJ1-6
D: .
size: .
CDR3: CASRLNTGNNSPLHF
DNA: TGTGCCAGCAGACTAAACACAGGGAATAATTCACCCCTCCACTTT

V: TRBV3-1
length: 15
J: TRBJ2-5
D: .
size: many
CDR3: CASSQARPHEETQYF
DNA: TGTGCCAGCAGCCAAGCCCGTCCCCATGAGGAGACCCAGTACTTC

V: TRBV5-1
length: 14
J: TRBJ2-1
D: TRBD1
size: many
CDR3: CASSLGTGMDEQFF
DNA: TGCGCCAGCAGCTTGGGGACAGGGATGGATGAGCAGTTCTTC

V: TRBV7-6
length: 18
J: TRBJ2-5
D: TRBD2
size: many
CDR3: CASSPRLLAGGSKETQYF
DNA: TGTGCCAGCAGCCCGCGATTACTAGCGGGGGGTTCGAAAGAGACCCAGTACTTC

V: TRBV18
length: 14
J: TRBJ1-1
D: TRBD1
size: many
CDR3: CASSPDRGSTEAFF
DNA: TGTGCCAGCTCACCAGACAGGGGGTCCACTGAAGCTTTCTTT

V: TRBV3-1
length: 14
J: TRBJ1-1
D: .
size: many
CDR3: CASSQGVWNTEAFF
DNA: TGTGCCAGCAGCCAAGGGGTTTGGAACACTGAAGCTTTCTTT

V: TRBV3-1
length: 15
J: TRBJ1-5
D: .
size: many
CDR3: CASSQDPRAGQPQHF
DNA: TGTGCCAGCAGCCAAGATCCCCGTGCCGGCCAGCCCCAGCATTTT

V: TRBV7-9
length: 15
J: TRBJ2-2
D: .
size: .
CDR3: CASRWARGRAGELFF
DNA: TGTGCCAGCAGGTGGGCCCGAGGTCGGGCCGGGGAGCTGTTTTTT

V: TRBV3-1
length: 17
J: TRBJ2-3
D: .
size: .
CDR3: CASSQDLGPATTDTQYF
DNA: TGTGCCAGCAGCCAAGATCTTGGGCCAGCAACCACAGATACGCAGTATTTT

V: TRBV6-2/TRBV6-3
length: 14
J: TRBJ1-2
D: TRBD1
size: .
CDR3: CASRRTGDNYGYTF
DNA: TGTGCCAGTCGGCGGACAGGGGACAACTATGGCTACACCTTC

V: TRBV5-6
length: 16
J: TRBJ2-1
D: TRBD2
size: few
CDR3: CASSFLIAGPYNEQFF
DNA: TGTGCCAGCAGCTTTCTAATAGCGGGGCCATACAATGAGCAGTTCTTC

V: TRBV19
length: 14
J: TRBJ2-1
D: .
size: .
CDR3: CASRGDFSCNEQFF
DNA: TGTGCCAGTAGGGGGGACTTCTCCTGCAATGAGCAGTTCTTC

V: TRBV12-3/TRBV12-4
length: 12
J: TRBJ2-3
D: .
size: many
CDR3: CASSGSTDTQYF
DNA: TGTGCCAGCAGCGGGAGCACAGATACGCAGTATTTT

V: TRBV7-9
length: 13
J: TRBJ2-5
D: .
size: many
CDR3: CASSLSPQETQYF
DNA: TGTGCCAGCAGCTTATCGCCCCAAGAGACCCAGTACTTC

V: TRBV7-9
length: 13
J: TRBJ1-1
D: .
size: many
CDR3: CASSLKENTEAFF
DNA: TGTGCCAGCAGCTTAAAAGAGAACACTGAAGCTTTCTTT

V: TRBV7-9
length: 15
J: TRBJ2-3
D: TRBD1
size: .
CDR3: CASNKWTGGLDTQYF
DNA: TGTGCCAGCAATAAGTGGACAGGGGGACTAGATACGCAGTATTTT

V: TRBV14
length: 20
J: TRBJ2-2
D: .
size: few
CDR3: CASSPEGRGAVTYLTGELFF
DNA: TGTGCCAGCAGCCCAGAGGGCAGGGGCGCGGTGACCTACCTCACCGGGGAGCTGTTTTTT